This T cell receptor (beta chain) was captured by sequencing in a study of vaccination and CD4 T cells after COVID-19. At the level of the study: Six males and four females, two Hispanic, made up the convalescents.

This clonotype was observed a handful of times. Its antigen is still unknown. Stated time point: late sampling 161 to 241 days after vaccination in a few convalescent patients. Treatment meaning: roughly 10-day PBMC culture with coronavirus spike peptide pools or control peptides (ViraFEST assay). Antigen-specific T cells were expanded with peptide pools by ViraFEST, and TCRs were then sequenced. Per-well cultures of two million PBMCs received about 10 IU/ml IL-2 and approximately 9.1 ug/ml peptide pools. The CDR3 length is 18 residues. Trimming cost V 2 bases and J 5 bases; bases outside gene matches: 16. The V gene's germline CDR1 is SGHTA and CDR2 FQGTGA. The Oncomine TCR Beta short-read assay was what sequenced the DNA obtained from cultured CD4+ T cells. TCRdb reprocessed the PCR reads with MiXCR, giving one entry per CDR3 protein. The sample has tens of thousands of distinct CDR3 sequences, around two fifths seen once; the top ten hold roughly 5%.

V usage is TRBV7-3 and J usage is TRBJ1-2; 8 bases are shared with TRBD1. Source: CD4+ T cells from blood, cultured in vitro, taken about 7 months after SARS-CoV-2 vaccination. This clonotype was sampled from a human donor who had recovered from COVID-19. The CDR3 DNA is TGTGCCAGCAGCTTATCAGTTCGGGACAGGTCGCAGAGATATGGCTACACCTTC. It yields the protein CASSLSVRDRSQRYGYTF. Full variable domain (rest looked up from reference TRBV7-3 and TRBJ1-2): GAGVSQTPSNKVTEKGKYVELRCDPISGHTALYWYRQSLGQGPEFLIYFQGTGAADDSGLPNDRFFAVRPEGSVSTLKIQRTERGDSAVYLCASSLSVRDRSQRYGYTFGSGTRLTVV.